The clone carrying this T cell receptor (beta chain) was detected only a few times. Germline loops: CDR1 MRHNA, CDR2 SNTAGT. The CDR3 is made up of 13 amino acids. The V end lost 5 bases, the J end lost 7 bases, and 9 bases lay between the germline ends. This specimen comes from a study of blood T cell repertoires in COVID-19. Assay: immunoSEQ multiplex PCR; the TCRdb copy retains only in-frame clones and omits some. This table holds about 70,000 clones, approximately 83% found once. Source material: peripheral blood. V gene TRBV6-4 combines with J gene TRBJ1-6; a possible D gene is TRBD1 (6 bases). This receptor was obtained from a man in his forties with COVID-19, enrolled during active disease. CDR3 sequence reads: CASSYDRNSPLHF. The CDR3 nucleotides are TGTGCCAGCAGTTACGACAGGAATTCACCCCTCCACTTT.